The 17 T cell receptor beta chains listed next were all sequenced from one sample in a study of cytomegalovirus exposure and HLA in healthy donors. 13 Jbeta primers and 60 Vbeta primers were used for the PCR. Repertoires were generated with immunoSEQ multiplex PCR, while TCRdb's copy carries only in-frame clones and drops some. The sample yields 100,000 to 150,000 clones, 65% to 85% seen once. The sample comprised PBMCs. These receptors all come from a woman in her thirties or forties in good health and CMV-seronegative.

J is TRBJ2-7 and V is TRBV30; TRBD2 aligns across 8 bases. Trimming removed 4 bases from V and 0 bases from J; junction bases left unmatched: 14. Germline V gene lookup returns CDR1 GTSNPN and CDR2 SVGIG (reference sequence). This CDR3 has 17 amino acids. The CDR3 region is CAWTTGAAGGSSYEQYF. The CDR3 nucleotides read TGTGCCTGGACCACCGGGGCGGCGGGAGGCAGCTCCTACGAGCAGTACTTC.

V is TRBV5-6 and J is TRBJ1-2; TRBD1 matches at 10 bases. Germline values: CDR1 SGHDT, CDR2 YYEEEE. Trimming cost V 4 bases and J 3 bases; bases outside gene matches: 6. This CDR3 comprises 15 residues. The CDR3 region has the DNA TGTGCCAGCAGCCCGTGGGACAGGGGACACTATGGCTACACCTTC. Its protein product is CASSPWDRGHYGYTF.

This clone was seen a handful of times. The chain couples TRBV6-5 to TRBJ2-3, with 7 positions matching TRBD1. There are 13 residues in the CDR3. J was trimmed by 5 bases and V by 6 bases; bases with no gene match: 5. Germline V gene lookup returns CDR1 MNHEY and CDR2 SVGAGI. The CDR3 nucleotides read TGTGCCAGCAGGACCCCAGGGGGAGATACGCAGTATTTT. This gives the protein CASRTPGGDTQYF.

This clone came up a few times. The chain combines TRBV28 with TRBJ2-2; the match to TRBD1 covers 8 bases. Germline CDR1 and CDR2: MDHEN and SYDVKM. V dropped 4 bases and J dropped 2; count of bases not matched to a gene: 6. The CDR3 totals 16 residues. CDR3 loop: CASSSPQGANTGELFF. The DNA of the CDR3 is TGTGCCAGCAGTTCTCCGCAGGGGGCTAACACCGGGGAGCTGTTTTTT.

The V and J genes are TRBV19 and TRBJ2-1, with D possibly being TRBD1 (6 bases). Germline CDR1 is LNHDA and CDR2 is SQIVND (reference sequence). V shed 3 bases and J shed 5 bases, with 14 bases lying between them. This CDR3 spans 15 amino acids. CDR3 protein: CASSIRDIRHNEQFF. In DNA, the CDR3 is TGTGCCAGTAGTATCCGGGACATAAGGCACAATGAGCAGTTCTTC.

This rearrangement joins TRBV16 to TRBJ1-5, with 9 bases that match TRBD1. CDR3 size: 15 residues. V trimming: 3 bases; J trimming: 7 bases; junction bases outside the gene matches: 7. The V gene's germline CDR1 is KGHSY and CDR2 FQNENV. The DNA of the CDR3 is TGTGCCAGCAGCCACGCCCGGGACAGGGTCCAGCCCCAGCATTTT. As protein: CASSHARDRVQPQHF.

The chain is built from TRBV2 and TRBJ1-6; a possible D gene is TRBD1 (6 bases). V was clipped by 2 bases and J by 7 bases, with 9 bases between them. CDR1 SNHLY and CDR2 FYNNEI come from the germline V gene. The CDR3 is 14 residues long. The CDR3 nucleotides read TGTGCCAGCAGTGAAAGGACAGCAAATTCACCCCTCCACTTT. As protein: CASSERTANSPLHF.

This chain connects TRBV7-6 to TRBJ2-5; TRBD1 aligns across 7 bases. Per the germline V gene, CDR1 is SGHVS and CDR2 is FNYEAQ. Trimming took 4 bases from V and 7 from J; bases not matched to a gene: 6. The CDR3 is 13 residues long. The CDR3 nucleotides are TGTGCCAGCAGCTCCACAGGGGATGGGACCCAGTACTTC. Its protein is CASSSTGDGTQYF.

A single count supports this clone. J is TRBJ1-1 and V is TRBV18; TRBD1 matches at 7 bases. CDR1 is KGHSH, CDR2 LQKENI, per germline. CDR3 length equals 13 residues. With V trimmed by 3 bases and J by 12 bases, 10 bases remained unmatched. CDR3 in DNA: TGTGCCAGCTCACCGGGAACAGGGGTCTTACCTTTCTTT. It translates to CASSPGTGVLPFF.

V usage is TRBV19 and J usage is TRBJ1-5; tentatively, D is TRBD1 (6 bases). Germline V lookup: CDR1 LNHDA, CDR2 SQIVND (reference sequence). Trimming took off 7 bases at V and 6 bases at J, with 19 bases between the two ends. The CDR3 spans 15 residues. The DNA of the CDR3 is TGTGCCAGTACCCAAACCGGGGGGGCAGGTCAGCCCCAGCATTTT. Amino acid sequence: CASTQTGGAGQPQHF.

The rearrangement links TRBV5-1 to TRBJ2-7, with no clear D. Germline loops: CDR1 SGHRS, CDR2 YFSETQ. Trimming removed 2 bases at V and 6 bases at J, with 21 bases between. This CDR3 has 16 residues. CDR3 nucleotides: TGCGCCAGCAGCTTCGCCCCCTCTAGAGTAGGTTCCGAGCAGTACTTC. It codes for CASSFAPSRVGSEQYF.

Only a few counts were recorded for this clone. V usage is TRBV30 and J usage is TRBJ1-6; D is undetermined. CDR1 GTSNPN and CDR2 SVGIG come from the germline V gene (reference sequence). CDR3 size: 16 residues. Deletions cut 3 bases from V and 6 bases from J, with 18 bases between. The CDR3 protein is CAWRPPLSNRNSPLHF. The CDR3 bases are TGTGCCTGGAGGCCCCCCCTTAGCAACCGTAATTCACCCCTCCACTTT.

The V and J genes are TRBV2 and TRBJ1-2, with D hard to call. V was cut by 4 bases and J by 4 bases, with 13 bases left in between. CDR1 and CDR2 (germline): SNHLY, FYNNEI. The CDR3 is 14 amino acids. CDR3 residues: CASSAGGTSYGYTF. As DNA, the CDR3 is TGTGCCAGCAGTGCGGGAGGAACATCCTATGGCTACACCTTC.

V and J are TRBV7-9 and TRBJ1-2; tentatively, D is TRBD1 (6 bases). In germline, CDR1 is SEHNR, CDR2 FQNEAQ (reference sequence). V lost 4 bases and J 3 bases, leaving 15 bases between the germline ends. CDR3 size: 15 residues. The CDR3 spells CASSWDNDRDYGYTF. In DNA form, the CDR3 reads TGTGCCAGCAGCTGGGACAACGATAGGGACTATGGCTACACCTTC.

The gene calls are TRBV19 and TRBJ1-1, with TRBD1 as a possible D gene (6 bases). CDR1 is LNHDA, CDR2 SQIVND, per germline (reference sequence). V gave up 7 bases and J gave up 4 bases, with 19 bases separating them. The CDR3 contains 15 residues. The CDR3 bases are TGTGCCAGTACGTCAGGTCAGGGGCGTAGCACTGAAGCTTTCTTT. It specifies CASTSGQGRSTEAFF.

The sample holds one count of this clone. The chain is built from TRBV19 and TRBJ2-6; no reliable D call. The V gene lost 0 bases and the J gene lost 1 base, with 4 bases spanning the gap. The CDR3 is made up of 15 amino acids. CDR1 and CDR2 from the germline V gene are LNHDA and SQIVND (reference sequence). CDR3 protein: CASSIDLSGANVLTF. CDR3 DNA sequence: TGTGCCAGTAGTATAGATCTATCTGGGGCCAACGTCCTGACTTTC.

V and J are TRBV11-2 and TRBJ2-5; D possibly corresponds to TRBD1 (6 bases). The end of the DNA aligns better with TRBJ2-7, so the J call may be wrong. Per germline, CDR1 SGHAT and CDR2 FQNNGV. The CDR3 extends over 15 amino acids. CDR3 DNA sequence: TGTGCCAGCAGCTTAGGTCAGGGGATTCAATACGAGCAGTACTTC. This gives the protein CASSLGQGIQYEQYF.